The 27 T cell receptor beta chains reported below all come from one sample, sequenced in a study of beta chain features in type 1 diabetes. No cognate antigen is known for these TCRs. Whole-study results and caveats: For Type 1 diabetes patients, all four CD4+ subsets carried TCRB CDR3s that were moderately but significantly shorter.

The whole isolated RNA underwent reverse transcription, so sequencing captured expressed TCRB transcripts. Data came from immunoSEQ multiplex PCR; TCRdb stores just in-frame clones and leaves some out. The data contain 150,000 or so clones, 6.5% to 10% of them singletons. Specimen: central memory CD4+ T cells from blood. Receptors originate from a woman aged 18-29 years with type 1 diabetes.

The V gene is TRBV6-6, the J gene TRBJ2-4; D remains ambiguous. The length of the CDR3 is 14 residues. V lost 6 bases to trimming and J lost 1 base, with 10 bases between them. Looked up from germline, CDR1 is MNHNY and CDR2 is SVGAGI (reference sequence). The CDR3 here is CASRQDPAKNIQYF. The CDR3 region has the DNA TGTGCCAGCAGGCAGGATCCCGCCAAAAACATTCAGTACTTC.

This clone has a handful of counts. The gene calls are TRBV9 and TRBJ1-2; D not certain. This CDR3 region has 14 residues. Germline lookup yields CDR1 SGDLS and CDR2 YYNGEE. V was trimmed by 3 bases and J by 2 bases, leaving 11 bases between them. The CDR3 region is CASSAAGMNYGYTF. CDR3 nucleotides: TGTGCCAGCAGCGCTGCGGGAATGAACTATGGCTACACCTTC.

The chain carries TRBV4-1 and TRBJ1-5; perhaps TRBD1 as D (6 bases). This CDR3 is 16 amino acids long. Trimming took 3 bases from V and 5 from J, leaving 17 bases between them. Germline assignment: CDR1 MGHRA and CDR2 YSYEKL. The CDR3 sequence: CASSQAGWGRDQPQHF. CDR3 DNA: TGCGCCAGCAGCCAGGCGGGCTGGGGGCGGGATCAGCCCCAGCATTTT.

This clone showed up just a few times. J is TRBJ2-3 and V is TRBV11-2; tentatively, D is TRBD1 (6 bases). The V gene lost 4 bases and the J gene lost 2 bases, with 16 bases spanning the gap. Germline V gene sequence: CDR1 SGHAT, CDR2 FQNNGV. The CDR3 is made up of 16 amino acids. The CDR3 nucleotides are TGTGCCAGCAGCTACCACTACAGGGCCCACACAGATACGCAGTATTTT. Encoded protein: CASSYHYRAHTDTQYF.

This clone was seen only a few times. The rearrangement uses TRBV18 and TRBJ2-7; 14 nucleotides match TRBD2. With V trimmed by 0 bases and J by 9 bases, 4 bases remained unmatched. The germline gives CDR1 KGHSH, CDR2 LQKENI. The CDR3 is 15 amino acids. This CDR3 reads CASSPPGLAGEGQYF. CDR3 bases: TGTGCCAGCTCACCACCGGGACTAGCGGGAGAAGGGCAGTACTTC.

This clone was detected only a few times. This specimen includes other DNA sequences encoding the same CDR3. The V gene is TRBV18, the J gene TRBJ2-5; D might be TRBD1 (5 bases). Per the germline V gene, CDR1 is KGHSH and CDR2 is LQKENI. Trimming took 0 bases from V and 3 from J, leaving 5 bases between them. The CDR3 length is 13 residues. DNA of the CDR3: TGTGCCAGCTCACCACCAGGGGAAGAGACCCAGTACTTC. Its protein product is CASSPPGEETQYF.

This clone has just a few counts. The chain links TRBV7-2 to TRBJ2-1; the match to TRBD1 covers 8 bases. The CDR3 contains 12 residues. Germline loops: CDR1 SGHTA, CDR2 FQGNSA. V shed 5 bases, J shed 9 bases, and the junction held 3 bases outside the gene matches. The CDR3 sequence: CASSDRGLEQFF. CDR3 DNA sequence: TGTGCCAGCAGCGACAGGGGACTTGAGCAGTTCTTC.

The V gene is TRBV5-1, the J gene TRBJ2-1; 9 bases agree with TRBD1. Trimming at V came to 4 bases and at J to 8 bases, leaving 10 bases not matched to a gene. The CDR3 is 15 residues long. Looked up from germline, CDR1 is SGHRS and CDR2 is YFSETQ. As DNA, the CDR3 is TGCGCCAGCAGCCGCGGGACAGGGATGGTGGATGAGCAGTTCTTC. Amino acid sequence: CASSRGTGMVDEQFF.

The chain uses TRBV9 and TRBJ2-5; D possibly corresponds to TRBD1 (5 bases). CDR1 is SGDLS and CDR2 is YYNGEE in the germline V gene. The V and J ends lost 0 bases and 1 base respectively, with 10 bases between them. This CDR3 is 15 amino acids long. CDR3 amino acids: CASSVGGWAQETQYF. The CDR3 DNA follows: TGTGCCAGCAGCGTAGGGGGCTGGGCCCAAGAGACCCAGTACTTC. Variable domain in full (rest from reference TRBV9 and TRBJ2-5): DSGVTQTPKHLITATGQRVTLRCSPRSGDLSVYWYQQSLDQGLQFLIQYYNGEERAKGNILERFSAQQFPDLHSELNLSSLELGDSALYFCASSVGGWAQETQYFGPGTRLLVL.

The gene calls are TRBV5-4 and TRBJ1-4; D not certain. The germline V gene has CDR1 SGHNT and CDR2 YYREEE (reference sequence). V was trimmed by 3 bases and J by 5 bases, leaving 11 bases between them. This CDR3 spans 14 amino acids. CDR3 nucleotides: TGTGCCAGCAGCTCTGAATACGAGAATGAAAAACTGTTTTTT. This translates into CASSSEYENEKLFF.

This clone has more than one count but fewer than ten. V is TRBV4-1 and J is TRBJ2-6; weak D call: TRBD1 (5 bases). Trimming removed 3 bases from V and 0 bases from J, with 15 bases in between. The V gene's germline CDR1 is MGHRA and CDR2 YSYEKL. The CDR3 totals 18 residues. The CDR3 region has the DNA TGCGCCAGCAGCCAGGGCCGGCAGGGTCCCTCTGGGGCCAACGTCCTGACTTTC. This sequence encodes CASSQGRQGPSGANVLTF.

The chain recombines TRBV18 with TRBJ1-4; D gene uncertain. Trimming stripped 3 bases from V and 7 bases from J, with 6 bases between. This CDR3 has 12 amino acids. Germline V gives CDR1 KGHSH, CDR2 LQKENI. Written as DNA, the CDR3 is TGTGCCAGCTCACCTATCGGTGAAAAACTGTTTTTT. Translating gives CASSPIGEKLFF.

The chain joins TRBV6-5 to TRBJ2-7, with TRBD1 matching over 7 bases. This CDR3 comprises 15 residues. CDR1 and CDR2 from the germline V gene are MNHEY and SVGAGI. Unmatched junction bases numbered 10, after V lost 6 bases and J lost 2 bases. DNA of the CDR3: TGTGCCAGCAGACAATTCGTGACAGGGACCTACGAGCAGTACTTC. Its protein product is CASRQFVTGTYEQYF.

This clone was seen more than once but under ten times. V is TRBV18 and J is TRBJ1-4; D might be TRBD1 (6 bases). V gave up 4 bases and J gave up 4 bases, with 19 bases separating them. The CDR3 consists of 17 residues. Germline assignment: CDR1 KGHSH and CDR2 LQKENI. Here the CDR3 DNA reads TGTGCCAGCTCACTATCTCAACCGGGACACCTTAATGAAAAACTGTTTTTT. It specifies CASSLSQPGHLNEKLFF.

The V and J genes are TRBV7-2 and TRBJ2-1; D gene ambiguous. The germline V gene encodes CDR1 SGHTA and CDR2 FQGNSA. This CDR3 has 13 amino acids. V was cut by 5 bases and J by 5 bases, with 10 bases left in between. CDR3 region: CASSQDTDNEQFF. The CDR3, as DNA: TGTGCCAGCAGCCAAGACACAGACAATGAGCAGTTCTTC.

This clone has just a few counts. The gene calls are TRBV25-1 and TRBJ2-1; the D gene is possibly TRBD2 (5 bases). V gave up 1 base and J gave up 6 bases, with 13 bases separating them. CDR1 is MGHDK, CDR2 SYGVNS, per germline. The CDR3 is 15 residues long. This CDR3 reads CASSEWSSHLNEQFF. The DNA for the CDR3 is TGTGCCAGCAGTGAATGGTCTAGCCACCTCAATGAGCAGTTCTTC.

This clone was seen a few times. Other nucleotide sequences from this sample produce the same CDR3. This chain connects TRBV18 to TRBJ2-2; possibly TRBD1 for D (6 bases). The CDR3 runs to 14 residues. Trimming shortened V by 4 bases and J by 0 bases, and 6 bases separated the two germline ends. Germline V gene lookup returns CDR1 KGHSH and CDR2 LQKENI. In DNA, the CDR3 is TGTGCCAGCTCACGGGACACGAACACCGGGGAGCTGTTTTTT. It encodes CASSRDTNTGELFF.

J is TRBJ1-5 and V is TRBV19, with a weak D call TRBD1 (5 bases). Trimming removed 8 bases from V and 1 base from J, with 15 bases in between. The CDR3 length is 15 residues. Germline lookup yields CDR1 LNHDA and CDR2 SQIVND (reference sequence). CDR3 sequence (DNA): TGTGCCAGTGAACAAGGGTGGGGCAGCAATCAGCCCCAGCATTTT. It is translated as CASEQGWGSNQPQHF.

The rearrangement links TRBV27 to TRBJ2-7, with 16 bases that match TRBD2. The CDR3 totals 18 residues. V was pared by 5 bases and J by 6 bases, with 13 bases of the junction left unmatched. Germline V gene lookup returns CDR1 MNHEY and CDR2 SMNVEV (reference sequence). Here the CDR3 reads CASSRWGLAGGFRPEQYF. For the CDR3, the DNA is TGTGCCAGCAGTCGATGGGGACTAGCGGGAGGGTTCCGTCCCGAGCAGTACTTC.

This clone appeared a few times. CDR3 in amino acids: CASSPSGTGEGYTF. In DNA form, the CDR3 reads TGTGCCAGCAGCCCCTCCGGGACAGGGGAGGGCTACACCTTC. The chain links TRBV16 to TRBJ1-2, with 10 bases matching TRBD1. CDR1 is KGHSY and CDR2 is FQNENV in the germline V gene. With V trimmed by 4 bases and J by 8 bases, 7 bases remained unmatched. This CDR3 has 14 residues.

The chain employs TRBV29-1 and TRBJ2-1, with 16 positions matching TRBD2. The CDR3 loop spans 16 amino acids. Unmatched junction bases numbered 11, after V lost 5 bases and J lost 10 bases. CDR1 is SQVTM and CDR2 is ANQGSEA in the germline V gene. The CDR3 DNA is TGCAGCGTTAACCCGGGGACTAGCGGGAGGGCCAAAGAGCAGTTCTTC. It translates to CSVNPGTSGRAKEQFF.

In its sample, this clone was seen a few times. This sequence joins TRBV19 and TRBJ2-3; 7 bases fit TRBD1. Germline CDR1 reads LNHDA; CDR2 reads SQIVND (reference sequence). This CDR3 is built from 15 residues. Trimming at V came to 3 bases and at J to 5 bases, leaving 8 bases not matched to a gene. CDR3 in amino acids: CASSIGTESGDTQYF. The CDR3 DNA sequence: TGTGCCAGTAGTATTGGGACAGAGTCAGGAGATACGCAGTATTTT.

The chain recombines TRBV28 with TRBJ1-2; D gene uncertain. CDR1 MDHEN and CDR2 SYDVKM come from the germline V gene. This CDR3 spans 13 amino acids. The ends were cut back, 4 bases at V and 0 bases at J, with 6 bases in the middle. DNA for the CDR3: TGTGCCAGCAGTTATCGGGCTAACTATGGCTACACCTTC. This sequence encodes CASSYRANYGYTF.

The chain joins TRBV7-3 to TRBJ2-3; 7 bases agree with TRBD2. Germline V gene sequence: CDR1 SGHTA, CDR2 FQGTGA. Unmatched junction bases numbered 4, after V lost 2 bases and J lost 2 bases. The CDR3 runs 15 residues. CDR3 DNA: TGTGCCAGCAGCTTATGGGGGGGATTCACAGATACGCAGTATTTT. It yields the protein CASSLWGGFTDTQYF.

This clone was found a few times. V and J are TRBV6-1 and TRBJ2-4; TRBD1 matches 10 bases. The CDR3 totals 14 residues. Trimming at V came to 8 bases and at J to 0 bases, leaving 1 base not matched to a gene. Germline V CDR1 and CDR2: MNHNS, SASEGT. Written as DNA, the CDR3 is TGTGCCAGCGACAGGGGGCTAGCCAAAAACATTCAGTACTTC. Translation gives CASDRGLAKNIQYF.

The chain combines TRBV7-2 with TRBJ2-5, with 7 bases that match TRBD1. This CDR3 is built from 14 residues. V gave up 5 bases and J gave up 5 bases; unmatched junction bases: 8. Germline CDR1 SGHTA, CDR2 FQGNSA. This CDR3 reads CASSTRTGWETQYF. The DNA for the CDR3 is TGTGCCAGCAGCACACGGACAGGCTGGGAGACCCAGTACTTC.

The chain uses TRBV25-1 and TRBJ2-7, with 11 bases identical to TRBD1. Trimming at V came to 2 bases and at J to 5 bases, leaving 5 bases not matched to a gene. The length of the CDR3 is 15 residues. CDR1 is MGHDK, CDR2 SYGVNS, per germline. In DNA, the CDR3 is TGTGCCAGCAGTGAAAGGGACAGGGGGAAGGACGAGCAGTACTTC. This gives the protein CASSERDRGKDEQYF.